These 32 T cell receptor beta chains share one sample of origin, sequenced in a study of early T cells in non-severe SARS-CoV-2 infection. TCRdb passed the 5' RACE reads through MiXCR, listing each CDR3 protein once. In the table there are under 85,000 distinct CDR3 sequences, about 9% of which are singletons. Specimen: whole blood. These receptors were taken from an adult who was a healthcare worker with PCR-confirmed SARS-CoV-2 infection or an uninfected control (not recorded which).

This clonotype has a count of ten or more. This rearrangement joins TRBV9 to TRBJ2-4; 9 positions match TRBD1. The J segment lost 9 bases and the V segment lost 4 bases, leaving 5 bases of the junction unmatched. CDR3 length equals 13 residues. Germline V lookup: CDR1 SGDLS, CDR2 YYNGEE. The CDR3 coding sequence is TGTGCCAGCAGCTCACAGGGACAGGGCATTCAGTACTTC. Protein product: CASSSQGQGIQYF.

This clonotype occurred many times. This sequence joins TRBV5-1 and TRBJ2-7, with a tentative D call TRBD2 (5 bases). V was shortened by 5 bases and J by 3 bases, with 15 bases between the two germline ends. Germline V CDR1 and CDR2: SGHRS, YFSETQ. The CDR3 covers 14 residues. For the CDR3, the DNA is TGCGCCAGCAGGGAGGACGTCCGGGGCTACGAGCAGTACTTC. Translation: CASREDVRGYEQYF.

J is TRBJ2-7 and V is TRBV7-2; D is unclear. Deletions cut 1 base from V and 5 bases from J, with 12 bases between. Germline CDR1 and CDR2: SGHTA and FQGNSA. The CDR3 sequence is 14 residues long. CDR3 bases: TGTGCCAGCAGCTTAGGTCTCTCTGAGGACGAGCAGTACTTC. Its translation is CASSLGLSEDEQYF. Looking up the rest from reference TRBV7-2 and TRBJ2-7 gives the full variable domain: GAGVSQSPSNKVTEKGKDVELRCDPISGHTALYWYRQSLGQGLEFLIYFQGNSAPDKSGLPSDRFSAERTGGSVSTLTIQRTQQEDSAVYLCASSLGLSEDEQYFGPGTRLTVT.

Regarding this clonotype: The final CDR3 position lacks the conserved phenylalanine or tryptophan, pointing to a likely read error. The rearrangement links TRBV7-9 to TRBJ2-1; D is perhaps TRBD1 (5 bases). Trimming pared 3 bases from V and 2 bases from J, leaving 8 bases between. The germline V gene has CDR1 SEHNR and CDR2 FQNEAQ (reference sequence). CDR3 size: 14 residues. In DNA, the CDR3 is TGTGCCAGCAGCTTCCAGGGAACCTACAATGAGCAGTTCTTA. Residues: CASSFQGTYNEQFL.

This clonotype was seen many times. The rearrangement uses TRBV6-1 and TRBJ1-4; 7 nucleotides align to TRBD1. The CDR3 covers 14 residues. V dropped 4 bases and J dropped 8; count of bases not matched to a gene: 7. The germline V gene encodes CDR1 MNHNS and CDR2 SASEGT. The CDR3 protein is CASSVGQVREKLFF. The CDR3 region has the DNA TGTGCCAGCAGTGTTGGACAGGTGCGGGAAAAACTGTTTTTT.

This chain joins TRBV9 and TRBJ2-2; TRBD2 is a possible D gene (6 bases). Germline CDR1 and CDR2: SGDLS and YYNGEE. The V end was cut by 0 bases, the J end by 7 bases, with 16 bases between. CDR3 length equals 16 residues. CDR3 in amino acids: CASSVAAGGFNGELFF. The CDR3 region has the DNA TGTGCCAGCAGCGTAGCCGCTGGAGGGTTTAACGGGGAGCTGTTTTTT. The variable domain in full, with the rest retrieved from reference TRBV9 and TRBJ2-2, is DSGVTQTPKHLITATGQRVTLRCSPRSGDLSVYWYQQSLDQGLQFLIQYYNGEERAKGNILERFSAQQFPDLHSELNLSSLELGDSALYFCASSVAAGGFNGELFFGEGSRLTVL.

This clonotype has a count of ten or more. This chain joins TRBV18 and TRBJ2-2; 9 positions agree with TRBD1. With 3 bases clipped from V and 4 bases from J, the junction kept 3 bases outside the gene matches. The germline V gene encodes CDR1 KGHSH and CDR2 LQKENI. The CDR3 length is 15 residues. The CDR3 DNA reads TGTGCCAGCTCACCGGGACAGGGAGTCACCGGGGAGCTGTTTTTT. Its translation is CASSPGQGVTGELFF.

This clonotype was picked up many times. The V gene is TRBV9, the J gene TRBJ1-1, with unresolved D. The CDR3 length is 13 residues. The germline gives CDR1 SGDLS, CDR2 YYNGEE. The V end was cut by 0 bases, the J end by 7 bases, with 10 bases between. CDR3: CASSVVERSEAFF. The CDR3 bases are TGTGCCAGCAGCGTAGTAGAGAGGAGTGAAGCTTTCTTT.

In its sample, this clonotype was seen many times. The chain employs TRBV20-1 and TRBJ2-2; TRBD2 aligns across 9 bases. Germline trimming cut 5 bases from V and 5 bases from J; bases unmatched to any gene: 9. CDR1 and CDR2 (germline): DFQATT, SNEGSKA (reference sequence). CDR3 length: 15 amino acids. CDR3: CSAARARGGTGELFF. DNA of the CDR3: TGCAGTGCTGCCCGGGCGCGGGGGGGGACCGGGGAGCTGTTTTTT.

The chain is built from TRBV21-1 and TRBJ2-2; TRBD1 reflects the table's D call only, with no check against the DNA. TRBV21-1 counts as a pseudogene. The CDR3 has 11 amino acids. The CDR3 DNA reads as TGTGCCAGGTGGGGGACCGGGGAGCTGTTTTTT. Protein sequence: CARWGTGELFF.

This clonotype was observed many times. The rearrangement links TRBV29-1 to TRBJ2-7; a weak D match, TRBD1 (7 bases). Trimming removed 6 bases at V and 4 bases at J, with 13 bases between. The CDR3 spans 12 residues. Per the germline V gene, CDR1 is SQVTM and CDR2 is ANQGSEA. The CDR3 spells CSVGGTEYEQYF. The CDR3 bases are TGCAGCGTGGGCGGGACAGAGTACGAGCAGTACTTC.

Concerning this clonotype itself: Possible read error: a much larger clone is one base away. The chain employs TRBV5-1 and TRBJ2-2; 8 positions agree with TRBD2. Germline V gene data show CDR1 as SGHRS and CDR2 as YFSETQ. The V and J ends lost 4 bases and 5 bases, in that order; junction bases with no gene match: 7. The CDR3 sequence is 15 residues long. The CDR3 sequence: CASSPAGEQTGELFF. DNA of the CDR3: TGCGCCAGCAGCCCAGCGGGGGAGCAAACCGGGGAGCTGTTTTTT.

J is TRBJ1-1 and V is TRBV10-3; D perhaps matches TRBD1 (5 bases). The germline gives CDR1 ENHRY, CDR2 SYGVKD. The V gene lost 6 bases and the J gene lost 6 bases, with 20 bases spanning the gap. The CDR3 consists of 15 residues. CDR3 in DNA: TGTGCCATCAGCAAAAAGACAGACCTGGACGCTGAAGCTTTCTTT. Protein: CAISKKTDLDAEAFF.

The rearrangement links TRBV27 to TRBJ2-6; 12 bases fit TRBD2. This CDR3 contains 15 residues. J lost 13 bases, V lost 5 bases, and 9 bases had no gene match. CDR1 MNHEY and CDR2 SMNVEV come from the germline V gene (reference sequence). As DNA, the CDR3 is TGTGCCAGCAGTCCCACTAGACTAGCGGGAGATGTCCTGACTTTC. Amino acids: CASSPTRLAGDVLTF. Full variable domain (missing parts from reference TRBV27 and TRBJ2-6): EAQVTQNPRYLITVTGKKLTVTCSQNMNHEYMSWYRQDPGLGLRQIYYSMNVEVTDKGDVPEGYKVSRKEKRNFPLILESPSPNQTSLYFCASSPTRLAGDVLTFGAGSRLTVL.

This sequence joins TRBV6-1 and TRBJ2-6; D is uncertain. From germline, CDR1 is MNHNS and CDR2 SASEGT. CDR3 size: 13 residues. V was pared by 7 bases and J by 0 bases, with 4 bases between. CDR3 nucleotide sequence: TGTGCCAGCATGCGCTCTGGGGCCAACGTCCTGACTTTC. It translates to CASMRSGANVLTF.

This clonotype was counted at least ten times. The CDR3 sequence: CSARQGLNTEAFF. The CDR3 DNA reads as TGCAGTGCTAGACAGGGTTTGAACACTGAAGCTTTCTTT. J is TRBJ1-1 and V is TRBV20-1; D is perhaps TRBD1 (5 bases). V was trimmed by 2 bases and J by 0 bases, leaving 7 bases between them. The CDR3 contains 13 residues. CDR1 is DFQATT and CDR2 is SNEGSKA in the germline V gene (reference sequence).

This clonotype was counted at least ten times. DNA of the CDR3: TGCGCCAGCAGTGAGGCCCGGGCCTATGGCTACACCTTC. This codes for CASSEARAYGYTF. The gene calls are TRBV10-1 and TRBJ1-2; D is uncertain. The CDR3 is 13 residues long. The germline gives CDR1 WNHNN, CDR2 SYGVQD (reference sequence). V dropped 2 bases and J dropped 4 bases, with 8 bases sitting between them.

This clonotype turned up a few times. The chain combines TRBV7-2 with TRBJ2-7, with 14 bases matching TRBD2. V was clipped by 3 bases and J by 4 bases; unmatched bases: 2. Germline V gene lookup returns CDR1 SGHTA and CDR2 FQGNSA. The CDR3 is made up of 15 amino acids. This CDR3 is CASSLGLAGVYEQYF. CDR3 nucleotide sequence: TGTGCCAGCAGCTTGGGACTAGCGGGAGTGTACGAGCAGTACTTC.

The chain combines TRBV4-3 with TRBJ2-2; D remains ambiguous. Looked up from germline, CDR1 is LGHNA and CDR2 is YSLEER. The CDR3 runs to 16 residues. V lost 2 bases and J 2 bases, leaving 12 bases between the germline ends. Here the CDR3 DNA reads TGCGCCAGCAGCCAACAACACTATCTCAACACCGGGGAGCTGTTTTTT. This encodes CASSQQHYLNTGELFF.

This clonotype was seen repeatedly, ten times or more. This chain joins TRBV11-2 and TRBJ1-1; D is perhaps TRBD1 (5 bases). Trimming took 1 base from V and 2 from J, leaving 8 bases between them. From germline, CDR1 is SGHAT and CDR2 FQNNGV. The CDR3 is made up of 14 amino acids. The DNA for the CDR3 is TGTGCCAGCAGCTTAGGCGGGGGTAACACTGAAGCTTTCTTT. Its translation is CASSLGGGNTEAFF.

This clonotype was observed many times. The chain links TRBV19 to TRBJ2-4; D possibly corresponds to TRBD2 (7 bases). Germline-derived CDR1 and CDR2 are LNHDA and SQIVND (reference sequence). There are 15 residues in the CDR3. V lost 6 bases and J lost 8, with 20 bases in between. The CDR3 nucleotides are TGTGCCAGTAGGTCAATGGGGGGGCGTAGGGACATTCAGTACTTC. Translation: CASRSMGGRRDIQYF.

The chain has TRBV5-1 and TRBJ1-2; TRBD1 is a possible D gene (5 bases). Deletions cut 3 bases from V and 6 bases from J, with 15 bases between. This CDR3 comprises 14 residues. Germline V gene sequence: CDR1 SGHRS, CDR2 YFSETQ. The CDR3 DNA reads as TGCGCCAGCAGCTGGGGACGCGGTGACAATGGCTACACCTTC. Its protein product is CASSWGRGDNGYTF.

This clonotype was seen at least ten times. J is TRBJ1-1 and V is TRBV18; TRBD1 might be the D (5 bases). Between the trimmed V and J ends, which lost 3 bases and 7 bases, there was a span of 9 bases. CDR1 KGHSH and CDR2 LQKENI come from the germline V gene. The CDR3 runs 12 residues. CDR3 region: CASSPTGREAFF. The DNA for the CDR3 is TGTGCCAGCTCACCGACGGGACGTGAAGCTTTCTTT.

This clonotype was seen many times. The chain uses TRBV5-4 and TRBJ2-7; TRBD2 is a possible D gene (5 bases). The length of the CDR3 is 14 residues. The germline gives CDR1 SGHNT, CDR2 YYREEE (reference sequence). V was pared by 2 bases and J by 7 bases, with 16 bases between. CDR3 protein: CASSLPGNSDEQYF. The CDR3, as DNA: TGTGCCAGCAGCTTACCCGGGAATTCGGATGAGCAGTACTTC.

This clonotype occurred many times. The chain has TRBV18 and TRBJ1-6, with D uncertain. The V gene's germline CDR1 is KGHSH and CDR2 LQKENI. CDR3 length: 12 residues. Trimming removed 6 bases from V and 10 bases from J, with 10 bases in between. CDR3 amino acids: CASSSGESPLHF. CDR3 coding DNA: TGTGCCAGCTCGTCTGGGGAATCACCCCTCCACTTT.

This clonotype occurred a few times. J is TRBJ1-1 and V is TRBV7-3, with 11 bases that match TRBD1. The CDR3 is 17 amino acids. V shed 4 bases and J 3 bases; nucleotides not matched to a gene: 10. Germline V gives CDR1 SGHTA, CDR2 FQGTGA. In DNA form, the CDR3 reads TGTGCCAGCAGCTGCGGACAGGGGGCTTTCTGGGACACTGAAGCTTTCTTT. Translating gives CASSCGQGAFWDTEAFF.

J is TRBJ2-1 and V is TRBV27; D call uncertain. Germline CDR1 reads MNHEY; CDR2 reads SMNVEV (reference sequence). V dropped 3 bases and J dropped 0 bases, with 9 bases sitting between them. The CDR3 has 15 residues. This chain's CDR3 is CASSLMRTSYNEQFF. The CDR3 DNA reads as TGTGCCAGCAGTTTGATGCGTACCTCCTACAATGAGCAGTTCTTC.

The rearrangement links TRBV29-1 to TRBJ1-1, with 8 bases fitting TRBD1. Germline V gene sequence: CDR1 SQVTM, CDR2 ANQGSEA. Trimming took 7 bases from V and 10 from J; bases not matched to a gene: 2. This CDR3 is 9 amino acids long. The CDR3 DNA reads as TGCAGCGCCGACAGGGGAGCTTTCTTT. It specifies CSADRGAFF.

Many counts were recorded for this clonotype. The rearrangement joins TRBV2 to TRBJ1-2, with D possibly TRBD1 on 6 matching bases. Germline V lookup: CDR1 SNHLY, CDR2 FYNNEI. The CDR3 runs 12 residues. The germline V and J ends were trimmed by 7 bases and 3 bases, with 9 bases remaining between them. The CDR3 region has the DNA TGTGCCAGCACGGACAGCGACTATGGCTACACCTTC. Its translation: CASTDSDYGYTF.

By frequency in the sample, this clonotype is medium-sized. The chain employs TRBV9 and TRBJ2-3, with unresolved D. V lost 0 bases and J 0 bases, leaving 5 bases between the germline ends. This CDR3 region has 14 residues. Germline CDR1 reads SGDLS; CDR2 reads YYNGEE. CDR3 DNA: TGTGCCAGCAGCGTAGAACACAGCACAGATACGCAGTATTTT. It translates to CASSVEHSTDTQYF. The variable domain in full, with the rest retrieved from reference TRBV9 and TRBJ2-3, is DSGVTQTPKHLITATGQRVTLRCSPRSGDLSVYWYQQSLDQGLQFLIQYYNGEERAKGNILERFSAQQFPDLHSELNLSSLELGDSALYFCASSVEHSTDTQYFGPGTRLTVL.

This chain links TRBV7-9 with TRBJ2-3; D is perhaps TRBD2 (7 bases). The CDR3 consists of 14 residues. V lost 3 bases, J lost 4 bases, and 11 bases lay in between. Germline lookup yields CDR1 SEHNR and CDR2 FQNEAQ (reference sequence). This CDR3 reads CASSFGGLSDTQYF. The CDR3, as DNA: TGTGCCAGCAGCTTCGGGGGGCTCTCAGATACGCAGTATTTT. The whole variable domain, filled in from reference TRBV7-9 and TRBJ2-3, reads DTGVSQNPRHKITKRGQNVTFRCDPISEHNRLYWYRQTLGQGPEFLTYFQNEAQLEKSRLLSDRFSAERPKGSFSTLEIQRTEQGDSAMYLCASSFGGLSDTQYFGPGTRLTVL.

This clonotype has at least ten counts. The chain couples TRBV5-4 to TRBJ1-1, with D possibly matching TRBD1 (6 bases). V lost 4 bases and J 1 base, leaving 14 bases between the germline ends. Germline V gene data show CDR1 as SGHNT and CDR2 as YYREEE (reference sequence). The length of the CDR3 is 15 residues. In DNA form, the CDR3 reads TGTGCCAGCAGCCGCAGGGACACTACGAACACTGAAGCTTTCTTT. Translated, it gives CASSRRDTTNTEAFF.